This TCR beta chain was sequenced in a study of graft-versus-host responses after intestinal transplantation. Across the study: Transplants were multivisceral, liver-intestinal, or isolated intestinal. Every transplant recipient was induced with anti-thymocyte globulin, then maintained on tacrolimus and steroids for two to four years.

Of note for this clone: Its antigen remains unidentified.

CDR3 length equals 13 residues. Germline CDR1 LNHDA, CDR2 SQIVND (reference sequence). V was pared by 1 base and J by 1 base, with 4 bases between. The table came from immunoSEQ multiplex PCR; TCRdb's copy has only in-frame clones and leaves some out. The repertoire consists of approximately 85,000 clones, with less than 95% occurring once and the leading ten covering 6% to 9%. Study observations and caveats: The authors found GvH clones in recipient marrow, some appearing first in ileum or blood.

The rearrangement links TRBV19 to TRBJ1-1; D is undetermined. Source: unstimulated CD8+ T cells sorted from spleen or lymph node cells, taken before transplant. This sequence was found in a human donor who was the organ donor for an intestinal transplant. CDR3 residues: CASSIVANTEAFF. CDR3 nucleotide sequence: TGTGCCAGTAGTATAGTCGCGAACACTGAAGCTTTCTTT.